Listed below are T cell receptor beta chains from one sample, sequenced in a study of cytomegalovirus exposure and HLA in healthy donors. Here immunoSEQ multiplex PCR was the method, and the copy in TCRdb shows in-frame clones only, minus some. The table records about 90,000 clones, over 60% of them present only once. Sequencing input: PBMCs. The receptors stem from a woman aged 40 to 50 in good health and CMV-seropositive. Both conserved end residues are part of each CDR3. Fields, in order: D gene, J gene, V gene, clone size, CDR3 DNA, CDR3 protein. A D gene is named only where the DNA matches it firmly. Clone size is shown for a subset of rows, as once, few, many or a class of expanded clone.

>.|TRBJ2-3|TRBV20-1|.
TGCAGTGCTAGGAGTGATACGCAGTATTTT
CSARSDTQYF
>.|TRBJ2-2|TRBV15|.
TGTGCCACCAGCAGGGGTGGGACGACAGGCACGAGGAACGGGGAGCTGTTTTTT
CATSRGGTTGTRNGELFF
>.|TRBJ2-2|TRBV11-2|.
TGTGCCAGCAGCGAACAGGGCCATGGCGCGGAGCTGTTTTTT
CASSEQGHGAELFF
>.|TRBJ1-1|TRBV5-1|.
TGCGCCAGCAGCTTGGTAGGTCCGGGCACTGAAGCTTTCTTT
CASSLVGPGTEAFF
>.|TRBJ1-2|TRBV9|few
TGTGCCAGCAGCGCACACGAACGCCTTGGCTATGGCTACACCTTC
CASSAHERLGYGYTF
>TRBD1|TRBJ1-4|TRBV28|.
TGTGCGGGAGGTGACAGGGGAGGAGATGAAAAACTGTTTTTT
CAGGDRGGDEKLFF
>.|TRBJ1-5|TRBV27|.
TGTGCCAGCAGAACACAGGGTCAGCCCCAGCATTTT
CASRTQGQPQHF
>.|TRBJ2-7|TRBV29-1|.
TGCAGCGTTGGTACCCATGGGAGCTCCTACGAGCAGTACTTC
CSVGTHGSSYEQYF
>.|TRBJ1-5|TRBV19|.
TGTGCCAGCACGCGGGACCGGCGCAATCAGCCCCAGCATTTT
CASTRDRRNQPQHF
>.|TRBJ2-5|TRBV4-3|.
TGCGCCAGCAGGGTGGGGGCCGGGACGCAAGAGACCCAGTACTTC
CASRVGAGTQETQYF
>TRBD1|TRBJ2-5|TRBV9|.
TGTGCCAGCAGCCTAGGGACAGGAGTTCAAGAGACCCAGTACTTC
CASSLGTGVQETQYF
>.|TRBJ2-3|TRBV5-3|.
TGTGCCAGAAGCTTGAAATTTCTAGTTTGTAAGGATACGCAGTATTTT
CARSLKFLVCKDTQYF
>TRBD1|TRBJ1-2|TRBV28|once
TGTGCCAGCAGTTTGGAGACAGGGGGGGACTATGGCTACACCTTC
CASSLETGGDYGYTF
>TRBD2|TRBJ2-2|TRBV4-3|.
TGCGCCAGCAGCCAGGGACTAGCGGGAGGGCAGGTCACCGGGGAGCTGTTTTTT
CASSQGLAGGQVTGELFF
>.|TRBJ1-5|TRBV6-5|few
TGTGCCAGCAGCCCTACAGGGTTGCCCCAGCATTTT
CASSPTGLPQHF
>.|TRBJ1-4|TRBV6-1|few
TGTGCCAGCAGTGAAGCACGGGACCTGGAGGGCGGTGAAAAACTGTTTTTT
CASSEARDLEGGEKLFF
>TRBD1|TRBJ1-1|TRBV6-6|.
TGTGCCAGCAGTCTACAGGGGGAGGGATCTTTCTTT
CASSLQGEGSFF
>.|TRBJ2-7|TRBV18|few
TGTGCCAGCTCACCAGACAGGGAGGACGAGCAGTACTTC
CASSPDREDEQYF
>TRBD1|TRBJ2-5|TRBV7-9|.
TGTGCCAGCAGGATGACAGGGGGCTTTTTGGAGACCCAGTACTTC
CASRMTGGFLETQYF
>TRBD1|TRBJ2-1|TRBV6-5|.
TGTGCCAGTAGTTTGCGACAGGGAGAGCAGTTCTTC
CASSLRQGEQFF
>.|TRBJ2-7|TRBV7-6|.
TGTGCCAGCAGCTTAGTATCCGGAGAAGAGCAGTACTTC
CASSLVSGEEQYF
>.|TRBJ1-3|TRBV18|.
TGTGCCAGCTCATCGGAAGGGGGGGACGGAAACACCATATATTTT
CASSSEGGDGNTIYF
>.|TRBJ1-1|TRBV7-3|once
TGTGCCAGCAGCCCGACCATTGGGGCCACTGAAGCTTTCTTT
CASSPTIGATEAFF
>TRBD2|TRBJ2-3|TRBV5-1|.
TGCGCCAGCAGCTGGACTAGTCTGGAGGATACGCAGTATTTT
CASSWTSLEDTQYF
>TRBD1|TRBJ2-7|TRBV27|.
TGTGCCAGCAGTCCCAGACAGGGTGGCTTCTACGAGCAGTACTTC
CASSPRQGGFYEQYF
>.|TRBJ2-5|TRBV19|.
TGTGCCAGTAGTACCTCGGCGGCTAGGGAGACCCAGTACTTC
CASSTSAARETQYF
>.|TRBJ2-7|TRBV11-3|once
TGTGCCAGCAGCCACTCCTACGAGCAGTACTTC
CASSHSYEQYF
>TRBD1|TRBJ2-7|TRBV27|.
TGTGCCAGCAGGTCGGGGCAGGGGGTTGGGTACGAGCAGTACTTC
CASRSGQGVGYEQYF
>TRBD2|TRBJ2-1|TRBV5-5|.
TGTGCCAGCAGCTTGGCCGGGACTAGCGGAAACAATGAGCAGTTCTTC
CASSLAGTSGNNEQFF
>.|TRBJ2-3|TRBV7-6|.
TGTGCCAGCAGCTTAGGTCCCGGGGGCACAGATACGCAGTATTTT
CASSLGPGGTDTQYF
>.|TRBJ1-5|TRBV6-1|.
TGTGCCAGCACCTCAGGGGGCAATCAGCCCCAGCATTTT
CASTSGGNQPQHF
>TRBD2|TRBJ2-7|TRBV28|.
TGTGCCAGCAGTTTGGGGGGGACCTACGAGCAGTACTTC
CASSLGGTYEQYF
>TRBD1|TRBJ2-7|TRBV4-1|once
TGCGCCAGCAGCCGCTCCCTGGGACAGGGTCAGGGGGAGCAGTACTTC
CASSRSLGQGQGEQYF
>TRBD2|TRBJ2-5|TRBV7-3|.
TGTGCCAGCAGCCGAATAGCGGGAAGTCGAGAGACCCAGTACTTC
CASSRIAGSRETQYF
>.|TRBJ2-1|TRBV13|once
TGTGCCAGCAGCCGGTCAGGGGGTGGAGCGGGAGTCTACAATGAGCAGTTCTTC
CASSRSGGGAGVYNEQFF
>.|TRBJ1-2|TRBV28|.
TGTGCCAGCAGTGGAACAGGGAGGGCCTATGGCTACACCTTC
CASSGTGRAYGYTF
>TRBD2|TRBJ2-7|TRBV7-6|.
TGTGCCAGCAGCTTGACTAGCGGGAGTGCCGAGCAGTACTTC
CASSLTSGSAEQYF
>.|TRBJ1-2|TRBV4-3|.
TGCGCCAGCAGCCAAGGCGGCGGAAGCCTCACCTTC
CASSQGGGSLTF
>.|TRBJ2-2|TRBV19|.
TGTGCCAGTAGTTCGCGGGGGGAGCTGTTTTTT
CASSSRGELFF
>TRBD1|TRBJ2-4|TRBV9|.
TGTGCCAGCAGCCCTCGGGACAGGGCGAGCATTCAGTACTTC
CASSPRDRASIQYF
>TRBD1|TRBJ2-1|TRBV27|once
TGTGCCAGCAGTCCAAACAGGGGGCGGTCCTACAATGAGCAGTTCTTC
CASSPNRGRSYNEQFF
>.|TRBJ2-2|TRBV4-3|.
TGCGCCAGCAGCCAAGTTTCGGCGGGGGCTGGGGAGCTGTTTTTT
CASSQVSAGAGELFF
>.|TRBJ2-3|TRBV27|.
TGTGCCAGCAGTTCGCCGGAGTCCGGAGCAGATACGCAGTATTTT
CASSSPESGADTQYF
>.|TRBJ2-5|TRBV28|.
TGTGCCAGCAGTGTGACTAGAATTTTAAAGACCCAGTACTTC
CASSVTRILKTQYF
>.|TRBJ2-7|TRBV28|.
TGTGCCAGCAGTTTACAAATGTCCTACGAGCAGTACTTC
CASSLQMSYEQYF
>.|TRBJ2-4|TRBV7-9|.
TGTGCCAGCAGCCCACCGGGACAACTAGCCAAAAACATTCAGTACTTC
CASSPPGQLAKNIQYF
>TRBD2|TRBJ2-7|TRBV6-1|few
TGTGCCAGCAGTGACCTAGCGGGAGGGCCGTACGAGCAGTACTTC
CASSDLAGGPYEQYF
>.|TRBJ1-2|TRBV27|.
TGTGCCAGCAGGTGGACGGGAGGTTATGGCTACACCTTC
CASRWTGGYGYTF
>.|TRBJ1-3|TRBV10-3|few
TGTGCCATCAGTGAGTCGGGACAAAACACCATATATTTT
CAISESGQNTIYF
>TRBD1|TRBJ2-1|TRBV9|.
TGTGCCAGCAGCGTAGGGGGACAGGGGGTGTACAATGAGCAGTTCTTC
CASSVGGQGVYNEQFF
>.|TRBJ2-3|TRBV29-1|.
TGCAGCGTTGAGGCCAGGGGTTTATCAGATACGCAGTATTTT
CSVEARGLSDTQYF
>TRBD2|TRBJ2-1|TRBV27|.
TGTGCCAGCTCCACCAGGGCGGGACTAGCAATTGAGCAGTTCTTC
CASSTRAGLAIEQFF
>.|TRBJ2-3|TRBV5-1|.
TGCGCCAGCAGCTTGGGGACTACTAGCACAGATACGCAGTATTTT
CASSLGTTSTDTQYF